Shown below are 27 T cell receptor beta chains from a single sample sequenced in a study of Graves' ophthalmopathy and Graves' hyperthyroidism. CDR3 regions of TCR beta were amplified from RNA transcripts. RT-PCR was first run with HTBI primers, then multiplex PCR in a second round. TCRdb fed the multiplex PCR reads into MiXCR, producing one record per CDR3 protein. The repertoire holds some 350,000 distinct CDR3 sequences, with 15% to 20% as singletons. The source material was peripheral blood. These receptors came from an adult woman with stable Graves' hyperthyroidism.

The DNA of the CDR3 is TGTGCCAGCGGCAGGAATACCTACGAGCAGTACTTC. Amino acid sequence: CASGRNTYEQYF. This chain joins TRBV6-1 and TRBJ2-7; D remains unclear. The CDR3 is made up of 12 amino acids. Germline loops: CDR1 MNHNS, CDR2 SASEGT. With 8 bases removed from V and 2 bases from J, the gap between germline ends came to 10 bases.

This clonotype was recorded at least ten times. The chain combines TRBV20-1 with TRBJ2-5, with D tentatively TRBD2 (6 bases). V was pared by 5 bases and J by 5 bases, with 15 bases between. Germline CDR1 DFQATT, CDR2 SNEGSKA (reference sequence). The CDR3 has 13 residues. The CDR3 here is CSAGVGGIETQYF. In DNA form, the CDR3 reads TGCAGTGCTGGGGTAGGAGGGATCGAGACCCAGTACTTC.

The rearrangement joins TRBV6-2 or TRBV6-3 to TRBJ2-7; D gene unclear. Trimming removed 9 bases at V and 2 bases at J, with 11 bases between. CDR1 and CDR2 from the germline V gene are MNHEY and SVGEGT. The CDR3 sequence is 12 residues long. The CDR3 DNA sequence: TGTGCCAGTATAATGGCAGCCTACGAGCAGTACTTC. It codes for CASIMAAYEQYF.

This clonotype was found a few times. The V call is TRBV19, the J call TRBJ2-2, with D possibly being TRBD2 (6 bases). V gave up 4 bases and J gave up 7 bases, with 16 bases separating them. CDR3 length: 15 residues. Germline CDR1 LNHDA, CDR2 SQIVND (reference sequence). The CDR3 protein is CASSRSGYLYGELFF. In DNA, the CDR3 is TGTGCCAGTAGTAGGAGCGGGTACTTATACGGGGAGCTGTTTTTT.

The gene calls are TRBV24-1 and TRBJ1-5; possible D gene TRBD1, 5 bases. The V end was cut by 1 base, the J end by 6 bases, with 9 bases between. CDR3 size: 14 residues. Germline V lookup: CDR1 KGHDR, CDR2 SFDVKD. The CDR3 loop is CATSDFREVQPQHF. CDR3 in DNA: TGTGCCACCAGTGATTTCAGGGAGGTTCAGCCCCAGCATTTT.

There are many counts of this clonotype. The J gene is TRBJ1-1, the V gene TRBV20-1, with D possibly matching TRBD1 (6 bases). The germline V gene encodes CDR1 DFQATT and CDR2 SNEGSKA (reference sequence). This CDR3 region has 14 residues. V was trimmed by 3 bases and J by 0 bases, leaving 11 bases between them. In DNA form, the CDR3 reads TGCAGTGCTAGTCGGGGGCAGATGAACACTGAAGCTTTCTTT. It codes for CSASRGQMNTEAFF.

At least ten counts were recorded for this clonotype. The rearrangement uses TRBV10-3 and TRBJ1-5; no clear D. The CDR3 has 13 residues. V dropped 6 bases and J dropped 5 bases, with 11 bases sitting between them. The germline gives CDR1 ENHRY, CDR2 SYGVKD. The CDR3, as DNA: TGTGCCATCAGGTCAGGAAGCGATCAGCCCCAGCATTTT. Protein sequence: CAIRSGSDQPQHF.

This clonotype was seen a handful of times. Written as DNA, the CDR3 is TGTGCCAGTACCGAAAGGTGGGGAGTAATCCAAGAGACCCAGTACTTC. It specifies CASTERWGVIQETQYF. The chain combines TRBV19 with TRBJ2-5, with a tentative D call TRBD2 (5 bases). Trimming shortened V by 7 bases and J by 1 base, and 19 bases separated the two germline ends. This CDR3 region has 16 residues. Germline-derived CDR1 and CDR2 are LNHDA and SQIVND (reference sequence).

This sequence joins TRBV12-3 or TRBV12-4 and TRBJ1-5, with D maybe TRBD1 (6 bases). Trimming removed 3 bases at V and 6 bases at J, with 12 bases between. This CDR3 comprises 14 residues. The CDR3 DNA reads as TGTGCCAGCAGTTTGGGGGCGGGGCGTCAGCCCCAGCATTTT. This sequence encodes CASSLGAGRQPQHF.

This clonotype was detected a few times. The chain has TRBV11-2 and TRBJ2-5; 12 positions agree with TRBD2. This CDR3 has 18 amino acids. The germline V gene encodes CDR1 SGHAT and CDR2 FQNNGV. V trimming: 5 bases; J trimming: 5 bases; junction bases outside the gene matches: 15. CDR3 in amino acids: CASSQRWTSGKGGETQYF. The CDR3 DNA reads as TGTGCCAGCAGCCAGAGATGGACTAGCGGGAAAGGTGGGGAGACCCAGTACTTC.

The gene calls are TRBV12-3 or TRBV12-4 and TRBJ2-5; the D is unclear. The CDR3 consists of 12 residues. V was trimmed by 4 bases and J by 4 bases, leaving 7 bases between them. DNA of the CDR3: TGTGCCAGCAGTTCAGTGGGAGAGACCCAGTACTTC. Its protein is CASSSVGETQYF.

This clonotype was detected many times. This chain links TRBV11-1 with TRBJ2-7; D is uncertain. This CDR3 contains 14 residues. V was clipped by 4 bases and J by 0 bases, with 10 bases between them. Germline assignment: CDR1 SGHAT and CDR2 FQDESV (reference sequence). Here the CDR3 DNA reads TGTGCCAGCAGCTACGCCCCTTCCTCCTACGAGCAGTACTTC. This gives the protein CASSYAPSSYEQYF. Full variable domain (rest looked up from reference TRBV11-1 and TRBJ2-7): EAEVAQSPRYKITEKSQAVAFWCDPISGHATLYWYRQILGQGPELLVQFQDESVVDDSQLPKDRFSAERLKGVDSTLKIQPAELGDSAMYLCASSYAPSSYEQYFGPGTRLTVT.

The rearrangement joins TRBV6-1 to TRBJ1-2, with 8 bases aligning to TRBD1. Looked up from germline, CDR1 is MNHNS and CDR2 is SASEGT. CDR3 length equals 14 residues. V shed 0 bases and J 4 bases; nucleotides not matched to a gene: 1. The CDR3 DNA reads TGTGCCAGCAGTGAAGCGGGACAGGCCTATGGCTACACCTTC. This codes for CASSEAGQAYGYTF.

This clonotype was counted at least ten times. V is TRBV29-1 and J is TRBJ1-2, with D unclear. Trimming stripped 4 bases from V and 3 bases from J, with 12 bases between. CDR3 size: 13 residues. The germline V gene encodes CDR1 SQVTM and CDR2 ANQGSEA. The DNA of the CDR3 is TGCAGCGTTGTTCTCGTGCGGGACTATGGCTACACCTTC. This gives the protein CSVVLVRDYGYTF.

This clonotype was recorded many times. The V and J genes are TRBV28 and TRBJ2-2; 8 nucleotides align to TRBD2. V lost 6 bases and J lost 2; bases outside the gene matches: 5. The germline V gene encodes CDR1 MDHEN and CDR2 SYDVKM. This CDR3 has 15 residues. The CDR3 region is CASSHSGINTGELFF. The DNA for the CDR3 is TGTGCCAGCAGCCATAGCGGGATTAACACCGGGGAGCTGTTTTTT.

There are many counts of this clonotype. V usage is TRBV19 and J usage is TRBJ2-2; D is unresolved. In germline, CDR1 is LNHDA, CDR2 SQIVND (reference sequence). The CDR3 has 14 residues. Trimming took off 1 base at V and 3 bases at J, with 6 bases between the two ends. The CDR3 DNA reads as TGTGCCAGTAGTATAGGAGGATACACCGGGGAGCTGTTTTTT. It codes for CASSIGGYTGELFF.

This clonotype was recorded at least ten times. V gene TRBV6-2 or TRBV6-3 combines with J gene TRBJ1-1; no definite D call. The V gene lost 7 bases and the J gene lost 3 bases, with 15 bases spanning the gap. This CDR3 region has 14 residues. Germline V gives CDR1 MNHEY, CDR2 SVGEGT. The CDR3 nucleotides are TGTGCCAGCATACCCCGAGAAGCATACACTGAAGCTTTCTTT. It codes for CASIPREAYTEAFF.

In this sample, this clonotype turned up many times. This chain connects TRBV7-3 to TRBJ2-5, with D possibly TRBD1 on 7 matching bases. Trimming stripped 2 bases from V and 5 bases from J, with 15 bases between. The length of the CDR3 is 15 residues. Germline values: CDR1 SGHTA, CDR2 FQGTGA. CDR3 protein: CASSLGGTVRETQYF. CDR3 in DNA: TGTGCCAGCAGCTTAGGGGGGACAGTTCGGGAGACCCAGTACTTC.

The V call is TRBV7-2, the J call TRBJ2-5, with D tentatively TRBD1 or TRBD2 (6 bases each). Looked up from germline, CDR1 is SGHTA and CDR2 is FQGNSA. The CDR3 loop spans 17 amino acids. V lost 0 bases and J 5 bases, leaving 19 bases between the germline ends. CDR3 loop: CASSLALGLIGGETQYF. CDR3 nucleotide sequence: TGTGCCAGCAGCTTAGCGCTAGGACTAATAGGGGGGGAGACCCAGTACTTC.

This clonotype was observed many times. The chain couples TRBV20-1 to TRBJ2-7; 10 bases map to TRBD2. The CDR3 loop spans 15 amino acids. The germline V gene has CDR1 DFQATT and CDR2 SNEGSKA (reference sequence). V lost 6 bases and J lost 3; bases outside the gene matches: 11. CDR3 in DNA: TGCAGTGCGATAGTAGGGACTAGCGCGATCTACGAGCAGTACTTC. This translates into CSAIVGTSAIYEQYF.

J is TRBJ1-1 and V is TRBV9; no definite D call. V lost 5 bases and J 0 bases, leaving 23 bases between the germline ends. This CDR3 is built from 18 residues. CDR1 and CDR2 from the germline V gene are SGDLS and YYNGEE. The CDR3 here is CASSPPGGSPTMNTEAFF. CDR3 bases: TGTGCCAGCAGTCCCCCGGGCGGCAGCCCGACCATGAACACTGAAGCTTTCTTT.

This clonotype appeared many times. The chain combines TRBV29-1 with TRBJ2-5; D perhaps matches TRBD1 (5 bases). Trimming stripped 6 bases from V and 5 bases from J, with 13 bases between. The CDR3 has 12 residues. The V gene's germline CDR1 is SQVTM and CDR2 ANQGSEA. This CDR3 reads CSVKAGYETQYF. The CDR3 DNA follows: TGCAGCGTGAAGGCAGGGTATGAGACCCAGTACTTC.

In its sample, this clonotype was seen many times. CDR3 bases: TGTGCCAGCAGTCTGGACAGGGTTAGCGAGCAGTACTTC. It yields the protein CASSLDRVSEQYF. The chain uses TRBV28 and TRBJ2-7; 8 nucleotides match TRBD1. J gave up 6 bases and V 5 bases, and 6 bases lay outside the gene matches. CDR1 MDHEN and CDR2 SYDVKM come from the germline V gene. The CDR3 consists of 13 residues.

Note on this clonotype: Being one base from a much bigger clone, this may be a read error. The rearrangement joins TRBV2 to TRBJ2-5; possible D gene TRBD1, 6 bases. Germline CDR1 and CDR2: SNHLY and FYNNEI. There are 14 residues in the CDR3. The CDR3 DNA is TGTGCCAGCAACGCCGGGACGGGACAAGAGACCAAGTACTTC. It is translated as CASNAGTGQETKYF.

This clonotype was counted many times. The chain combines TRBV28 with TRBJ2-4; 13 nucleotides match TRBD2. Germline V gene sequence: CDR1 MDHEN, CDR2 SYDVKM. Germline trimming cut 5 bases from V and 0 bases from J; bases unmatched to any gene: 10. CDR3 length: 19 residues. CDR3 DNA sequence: TGTGCCAGCAGTCCAGGACTAGCGGGAGTAGGACTAGCCAAAAACATTCAGTACTTC. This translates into CASSPGLAGVGLAKNIQYF.

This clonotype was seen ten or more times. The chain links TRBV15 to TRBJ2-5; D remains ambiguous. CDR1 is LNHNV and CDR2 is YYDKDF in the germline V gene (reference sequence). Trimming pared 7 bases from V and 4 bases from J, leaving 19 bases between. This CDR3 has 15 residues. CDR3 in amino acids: CATKNGSSKRETQYF. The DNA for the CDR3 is TGTGCCACCAAGAACGGCTCCAGTAAGAGAGAGACCCAGTACTTC.

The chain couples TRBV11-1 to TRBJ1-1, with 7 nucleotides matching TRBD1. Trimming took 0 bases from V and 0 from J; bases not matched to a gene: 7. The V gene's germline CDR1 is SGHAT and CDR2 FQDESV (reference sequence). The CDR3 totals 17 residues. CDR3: CASSLATRQGVNTEAFF. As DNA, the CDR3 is TGTGCCAGCAGCTTAGCGACTCGGCAGGGGGTGAACACTGAAGCTTTCTTT. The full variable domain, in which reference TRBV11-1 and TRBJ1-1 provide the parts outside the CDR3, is EAEVAQSPRYKITEKSQAVAFWCDPISGHATLYWYRQILGQGPELLVQFQDESVVDDSQLPKDRFSAERLKGVDSTLKIQPAELGDSAMYLCASSLATRQGVNTEAFFGQGTRLTVV.